This T cell receptor (beta chain) originates from a study of shared clonotypes between healthy human individuals (dated by TCRdb to the early 2020s). Study-level background: The cohort included three men and two women between 18 and 49 years of age. Leukapheresis yielded between about 0.94 and 9 billion PBMCs per donor. For each donor, CD4 naive and CD4 memory were each run on three plates, CD8 naive on two plates, and CD8 memory on one plate. The study deeply sequenced blood TCR repertoires of five healthy adults to estimate repertoire size and the extent of clonotype sharing between individuals. To increase sequencing depth and limit assay-specific biases, different laboratories used diverse techniques to prepare libraries and sequence TCR repertoires.

In the case of this clone: Its binding antigen is unknown. Base qualities are not recorded, but no much larger clone differs from it by a single base.

Using the deep immunoSEQ assay, multiplex PCR amplified TCR CDR3 regions from genomic DNA. For each cell subset, the extracted genomic DNA was distributed evenly across all wells of several immunoSEQ 96-well plates, and each plate served as one replicate. For sorted subsets, about 220 ng of genomic DNA, equivalent to about 30,000 T cell genomes, went into each replicate PCR. The purified libraries were quantified using a Qubit 3.0 fluorometer, sized with a Bioanalyzer 2100, and then quantified again using the KAPA Library Quantification kit. Each immunoSEQ 96-well plate was sequenced on its own single-read 150-cycle Illumina NextSeq 550 flow cell. In the paper's pipeline: Because only junctional sequences without quality scores were contained in the immunoSEQ output, filtering matching that applied to full-length reads could not be performed. To assign V/J genes and CDR3, sequences were annotated against IMGT germline references using PyIR, a Python wrapper for IgBLAST v1.9. Reads with weak V/J assignments (E-value above 1e-6), missing CDR3, stop codons, out-of-frame junctions, or ambiguous translated residues were removed. V3J clonotypes were defined as sequences sharing the same inferred V gene, J gene, and CDR3 amino acid sequence. Percentage overlap between repertoires was calculated by dividing the number of shared unique clonotypes by the size of the smaller repertoire. Richness of each repertoire was evaluated using RTK rarefaction, the Chao1 estimator, and Recon v2.1 estimates of unobserved clonotypes. Generation probabilities for all TCRbeta clonotypes obtained by the gDNA method from a handful of donors were computed using OLGA. This immuneACCESS table, as held by TCRdb, lists in-frame sequences with V and J called but not all clones. Of the missing ones, under half trace to an unresolved V gene in checked studies; the others have no known cause. V and J calls and clone size are copied from that table; D and trimming were computed from the DNA. Present in this sample are under 850,000 clones, around 70% of which were seen just once. The ten top clones hold less than 2% of the sample.

The germline V gene encodes CDR1 SNHLY and CDR2 FYNNEI. The cysteine opens and the phenylalanine closes a CDR3 of 12 amino acids. Here the CDR3 DNA is all that survives: 36 bases in frame from base 1. V and J lose 5 bases and 4 bases, and a span of 8 bases separates them. Beyond this particular receptor, the publication reports: Estimated clonotype richness was generally larger for naive than for memory subsets. Across a few donors, around 5% of naive CD4, 3% to 4% of naive CD8, 2.3% of memory CD4, and approximately 0.4% of memory CD8 clonotypes were shared. Because the study included only a small number of donors, the genetic and exposure-history diversity represented was limited. Higher generation probabilities were observed for clonotypes shared by all four sorted-subset donors than for non-shared clonotypes. Rarefaction of sorted-subset datasets indicated incomplete sequencing despite the large sequencing depth. Only blood was sampled, and tissue TCR repertoires likely differ from those in blood. Pairwise subsampling led to the expectation that sequencing depth would affect the degree of clonotype sharing among donors.

Healthy HIV-negative adults with no recently reported acute infections or vaccinations were included as donors. All donors were Caucasian adults living in Nashville, Tennessee, USA. Magnetic negative selection was used to enrich CD4+ T cells, after which naive cells were positively selected on CD45RA and the negative fraction became the memory subset. Blood was obtained by leukapheresis, after which PBMCs were separated by Ficoll-Histopaque density gradient centrifugation and cryopreserved in liquid nitrogen vapor phase. Analytical flow cytometry was used to check the purity and quantity of each magnetically sorted T cell population. Genomic DNA was isolated from every sorted fraction and measured by UV absorbance on a Nanodrop 2000c.

This receptor chain uses TRBV2 and TRBJ2-5; no D gene can be assigned with confidence. The receptor comes from a woman under 40 in good health. The specimen sequenced was memory CD4+ T cells sorted from blood. The sample's cell subset or site, from its label and the paper: CD45RA-negative fraction. CDR3 sequence: CASSYGAETQYF. Here is the DNA: TGTGCCAGCAGTTATGGTGCAGAGACCCAGTACTTC. The reference TRBV2 and TRBJ2-5 proteins fill in what lies around the CDR3, so the full variable domain reads EPEVTQTPSHQVTQMGQEVILRCVPISNHLYFYWYRQILGQKVEFLVSFYNNEISEKSEIFDDQFSVERPDGSNFTLKIRSTKLEDSAMYFCASSYGAETQYFGPGTRLLVL.